These 9 T cell receptor beta chains were all obtained from the same sample, sequenced in a study of blood T cell repertoires in COVID-19. Using immunoSEQ multiplex PCR, the repertoire was profiled, and TCRdb retains in-frame clones only, with some absent. This sample carries about 200,000 clones, 75% to 90% of them seen once, and the ten largest clones take more than 2.5%. Sequenced: peripheral blood. The receptor set was obtained from a man aged 60-69 years with acute or convalescent COVID-19.

This clone was observed a handful of times. The rearrangement uses TRBV6-5 and TRBJ2-7; D perhaps matches TRBD2 (5 bases). V lost 0 bases, J lost 1 base, and 13 bases lay in between. Germline V gene lookup returns CDR1 MNHEY and CDR2 SVGAGI. This CDR3 has 16 amino acids. CDR3 nucleotides: TGTGCCAGCAGTTACTCGACGGGGATGGCGTCCTACGAGCAGTACTTC. Amino acids: CASSYSTGMASYEQYF.

The V and J genes are TRBV21-1 and TRBJ2-1; the table calls TRBD2, which could not be checked here. TRBV21-1 is a documented pseudogene. The CDR3 has 15 residues. In DNA form, the CDR3 reads TGTGCCAGCAGCAAAGTATCTAGCGGGGGCAATGAGCAGTTCTTC. Translating it yields CASSKVSSGGNEQFF.

Only a few counts were recorded for this clone. The CDR3 DNA is TGCGCCAGCAGCATCGGGACAGGGGGGTACAATGAGCAGTTCTTC. Protein: CASSIGTGGYNEQFF. The chain couples TRBV5-1 to TRBJ2-1; TRBD1 agrees at 11 bases. CDR3 length: 15 residues. The J segment lost 4 bases and the V segment lost 4 bases, leaving 4 bases of the junction unmatched. Germline V gives CDR1 SGHRS, CDR2 YFSETQ.

The chain recombines TRBV28 with TRBJ2-1; 8 bases map to TRBD2. The CDR3 length is 17 residues. In germline, CDR1 is MDHEN, CDR2 SYDVKM. V lost 4 bases, J lost 2 bases, and 10 bases stayed unmatched. CDR3 loop: CASSYQLGTSPYNEQFF. The CDR3 bases are TGTGCCAGCAGTTATCAGCTCGGGACTAGTCCCTACAATGAGCAGTTCTTC.

This chain links TRBV6-2 or TRBV6-3 with TRBJ2-1, with 9 positions matching TRBD2. Germline values: CDR1 MNHEY, CDR2 SVGEGT. The CDR3 covers 15 residues. V lost 0 bases, J lost 9 bases, and 6 bases stayed unmatched. In DNA form, the CDR3 reads TGTGCCAGCAGTTACTCGGGCGGGAGGGGGAGTGAGCAGTTCTTC. This translates into CASSYSGGRGSEQFF.

The rearrangement links TRBV19 to TRBJ1-1; D gene unclear. This CDR3 spans 14 amino acids. Germline CDR1 LNHDA, CDR2 SQIVND (reference sequence). Trimming took off 5 bases at V and 3 bases at J, with 13 bases between the two ends. CDR3 coding DNA: TGTGCCAGTAGTTCGGCGGGCCAGGACACTGAAGCTTTCTTT. It translates to CASSSAGQDTEAFF.

The CDR3 loop reads CASSSDPGRNTIYF. The DNA for the CDR3 is TGTGCCAGCAGCTCGGACCCCGGGAGAAACACCATATATTTT. J is TRBJ1-3 and V is TRBV7-2, with D uncertain. V lost 4 bases, J lost 5 bases, and 12 bases lay in between. Germline V gives CDR1 SGHTA, CDR2 FQGNSA. The CDR3 has 14 amino acids.

This chain connects TRBV24-1 to TRBJ2-3; D possibly corresponds to TRBD1 (5 bases). CDR1 KGHDR and CDR2 SFDVKD come from the germline V gene. V lost 1 base, J lost 3 bases, and 13 bases lay in between. This CDR3 spans 16 amino acids. The CDR3 DNA sequence: TGTGCCACCAGTGATTTAGGCGGACAAAGAACAGATACGCAGTATTTT. This codes for CATSDLGGQRTDTQYF.

This chain joins TRBV23-1 and TRBJ2-1; the match to TRBD2 covers 7 bases. TRBV23-1 is sorted into the ORF group, with uncertain function. The trim removed 6 bases at V and 2 bases at J, leaving 10 bases unmatched. This CDR3 has 16 residues. The CDR3 region is CASSQRLAWPYNEQFF. DNA of the CDR3: TGCGCCAGCAGCCAACGACTAGCTTGGCCCTACAATGAGCAGTTCTTC.